Given below is one T cell receptor (beta chain) in context. The source of the sample is a study of cytomegalovirus exposure and HLA in healthy donors. The PCR was carried out with 60 Vbeta primers and 13 Jbeta primers. Profiling relied on immunoSEQ multiplex PCR, and the TCRdb table lists in-frame clones only, not all of them. The sample holds some 130,000 clones. CDR3 size: 14 residues. V lost 4 bases, J lost 6 bases, and 8 bases stayed unmatched. Germline lookup yields CDR1 LGHNA and CDR2 YSLEER. This TCR derives from a man aged 18 to 30 in good health and CMV-seronegative. The V call is TRBV4-3, the J call TRBJ2-7, with 8 bases identical to TRBD1. The sample taken for sequencing was PBMCs. CDR3 nucleotide sequence: TGCGCCAGCAGCCCCCTGGCAGGGGGCGCCGAGCAGTACTTC. Its protein is CASSPLAGGAEQYF.